This paragraph reports one TCR beta chain. This record comes from a study of T cell repertoires in aging, cancer and after chemotherapy. At the level of the study: About 8.8 million TCR reads made up the full dataset.

The CDR3 sequence is 16 residues long. CDR1 and CDR2 (germline): ENHRY, SYGVKD. Trimming left V 3 bases short and J 6 bases short, with 18 bases between. Rearranged V-D-J TRB sequences were amplified with a mixed TRB-A/B primer pool. TCRdb itself ran the multiplex PCR reads through MiXCR, one entry per CDR3 protein. The table lists 10,000 to 15,000 distinct CDR3 sequences, about 29% of them singletons. Peripheral blood genomic DNA, not sorted cells or RNA, was the template. The genes are TRBV10-3 and TRBJ2-1, with a weak D call TRBD1 (6 bases). The source material was blood. This receptor was taken from a human donor with a blood cancer. The chain's CDR3 is CAISDIQGSSINEQFF. DNA of the CDR3: TGTGCCATCAGTGATATTCAGGGGTCGAGCATCAATGAGCAGTTCTTC.